This T cell receptor (beta chain) comes out of a study of molecular identifiers for immune sequencing clone quantification. The trim removed 4 bases at V and 2 bases at J, leaving 8 bases unmatched. The V gene's germline CDR1 is LGHDT and CDR2 YNNKEL (reference sequence). CDR3 length: 15 residues. TCRdb reprocessed the PCR reads with MiXCR, giving one entry per CDR3 protein. The sample lists approximately 54,000 distinct CDR3 sequences, roughly a quarter seen once, with under 2% in the top ten. In this sample, this clonotype turned up many times. The clonotype originates from a human donor in good health. Some libraries in this study had Jurkat cell RNA spiked in. Material: naive CD8+ T cells from blood, with Jurkat cell RNA spiked in. Subset: FACS-sorted CD8+CD4-CCR7+CD45RA+ naive T cells. The V gene is TRBV3-1, the J gene TRBJ2-7; 7 positions agree with TRBD2. The CDR3 reads CASSPHPGRAYEQYF. In DNA, the CDR3 is TGTGCCAGCAGCCCACACCCGGGGAGGGCCTACGAGCAGTACTTC.